This T cell receptor (beta chain) was found in a study of T cells after yellow fever vaccination. Study conclusions and caveats: Clonotype sharing between CD4 and CD8 compartments was small. Post-booster repertoires again held most primary-vaccination clones (roughly 95% CD4, about 90% CD8). Peaking faster, on day 5 versus 15, the secondary response was nonetheless weaker.

V lost 4 bases and J 8 bases, leaving 15 bases between the germline ends. Germline V gene lookup returns CDR1 SGHNT and CDR2 YYREEE (reference sequence). CDR3 length: 14 residues. MiXCR, applied by TCRdb to the 5' RACE reads, yields one record per CDR3 protein. Among roughly 500,000 distinct CDR3 sequences listed, under 25% were seen once. In its sample, this clonotype was seen a few times. Its cognate antigen is unknown. The receptor's source is a man aged 30 to 45 who received the YFV17D yellow fever vaccine. This material consisted of PBMCs, taken 15 days after the yellow fever booster vaccination. The chain employs TRBV5-4 and TRBJ2-2; D is perhaps TRBD2 (7 bases). This CDR3 reads CASSREGGLGELFF. In DNA, the CDR3 is TGTGCCAGCAGCCGCGAGGGGGGGTTAGGGGAGCTGTTTTTT.